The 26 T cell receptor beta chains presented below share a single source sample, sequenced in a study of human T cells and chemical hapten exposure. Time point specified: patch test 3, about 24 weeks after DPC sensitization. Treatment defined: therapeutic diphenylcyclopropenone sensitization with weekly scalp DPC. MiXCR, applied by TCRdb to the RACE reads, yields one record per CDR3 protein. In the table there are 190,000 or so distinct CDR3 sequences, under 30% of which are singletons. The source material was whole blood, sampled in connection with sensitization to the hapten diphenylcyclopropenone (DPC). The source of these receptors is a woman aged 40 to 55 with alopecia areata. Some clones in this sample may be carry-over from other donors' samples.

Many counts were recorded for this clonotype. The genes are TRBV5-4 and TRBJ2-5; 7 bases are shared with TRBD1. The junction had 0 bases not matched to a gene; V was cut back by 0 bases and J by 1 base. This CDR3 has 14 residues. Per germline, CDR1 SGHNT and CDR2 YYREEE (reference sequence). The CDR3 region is CASSLGTGQETQYF. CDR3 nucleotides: TGTGCCAGCAGCTTGGGGACAGGCCAAGAGACCCAGTACTTC.

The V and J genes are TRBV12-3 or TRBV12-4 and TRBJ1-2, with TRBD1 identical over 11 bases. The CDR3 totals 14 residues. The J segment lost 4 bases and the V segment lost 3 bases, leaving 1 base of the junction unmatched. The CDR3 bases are TGTGCCAGCAGTTTGGGGACAGGGGGCTATGGCTACACCTTC. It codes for CASSLGTGGYGYTF.

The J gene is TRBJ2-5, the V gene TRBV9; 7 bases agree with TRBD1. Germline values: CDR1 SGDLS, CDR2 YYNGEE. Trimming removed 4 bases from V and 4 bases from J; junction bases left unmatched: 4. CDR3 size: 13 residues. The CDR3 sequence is CASSPDRVETQYF. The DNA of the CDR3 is TGTGCCAGCAGCCCCGACAGGGTAGAGACCCAGTACTTC.

The CDR3 bases are TGCAGTGCTTGTTGGTCTAGCGGTCTCCAAGAGACCCAGTACTTC. Its translation is CSACWSSGLQETQYF. The chain joins TRBV20-1 to TRBJ2-5; TRBD2 matches 7 bases. The CDR3 spans 15 residues. The junction had 10 bases not matched to a gene; V was cut back by 5 bases and J by 1 base. The germline CDR1 and CDR2 sequences are DFQATT and SNEGSKA (reference sequence).

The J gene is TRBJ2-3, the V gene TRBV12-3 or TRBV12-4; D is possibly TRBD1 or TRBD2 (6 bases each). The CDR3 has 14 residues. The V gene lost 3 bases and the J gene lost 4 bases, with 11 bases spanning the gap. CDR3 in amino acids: CASSFGGHSDTQYF. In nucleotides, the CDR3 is TGTGCCAGCAGTTTTGGGGGGCATTCAGATACGCAGTATTTT.

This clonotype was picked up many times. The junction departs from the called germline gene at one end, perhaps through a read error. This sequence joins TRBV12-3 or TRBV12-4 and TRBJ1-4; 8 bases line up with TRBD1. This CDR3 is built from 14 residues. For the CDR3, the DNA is TGTGCCAGCAGCTTAGACAGGGGAAGGGGAAAACTGTTTTTT. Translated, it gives CASSLDRGRGKLFF.

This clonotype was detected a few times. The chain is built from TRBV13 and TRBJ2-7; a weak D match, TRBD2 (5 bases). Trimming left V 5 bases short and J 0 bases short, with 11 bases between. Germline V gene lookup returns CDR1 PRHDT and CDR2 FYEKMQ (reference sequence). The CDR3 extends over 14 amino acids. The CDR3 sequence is CASSSVGLSYEQYF. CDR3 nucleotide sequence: TGTGCCAGCAGCAGTGTCGGACTCTCCTACGAGCAGTACTTC.

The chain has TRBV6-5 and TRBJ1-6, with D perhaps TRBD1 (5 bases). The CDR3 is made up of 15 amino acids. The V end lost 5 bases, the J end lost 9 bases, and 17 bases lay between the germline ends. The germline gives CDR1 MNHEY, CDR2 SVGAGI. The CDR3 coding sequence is TGTGCCAGCAGTCGCAGGCAGGGAGTATTTTCACCCCTCCACTTT. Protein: CASSRRQGVFSPLHF.

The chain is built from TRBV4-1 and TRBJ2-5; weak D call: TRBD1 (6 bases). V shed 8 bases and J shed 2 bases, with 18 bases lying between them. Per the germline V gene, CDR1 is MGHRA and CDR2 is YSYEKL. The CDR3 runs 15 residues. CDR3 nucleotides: TGCGCCAGCGGGACGTTACAGGGAACTCAAGAGACCCAGTACTTC. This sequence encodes CASGTLQGTQETQYF.

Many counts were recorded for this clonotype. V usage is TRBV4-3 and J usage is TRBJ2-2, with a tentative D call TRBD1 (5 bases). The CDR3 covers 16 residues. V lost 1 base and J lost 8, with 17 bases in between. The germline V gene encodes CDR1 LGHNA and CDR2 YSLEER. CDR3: CASSQGAGLGRGELFF. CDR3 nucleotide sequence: TGCGCCAGCAGCCAAGGGGCAGGGCTAGGCCGGGGGGAGCTGTTTTTT.

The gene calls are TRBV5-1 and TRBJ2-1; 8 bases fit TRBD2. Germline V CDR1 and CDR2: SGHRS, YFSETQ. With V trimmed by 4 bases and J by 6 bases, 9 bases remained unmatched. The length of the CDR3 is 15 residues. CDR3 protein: CASSPLAGGGNEQFF. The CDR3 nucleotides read TGCGCCAGCAGCCCCCTCGCGGGAGGCGGCAATGAGCAGTTCTTC.

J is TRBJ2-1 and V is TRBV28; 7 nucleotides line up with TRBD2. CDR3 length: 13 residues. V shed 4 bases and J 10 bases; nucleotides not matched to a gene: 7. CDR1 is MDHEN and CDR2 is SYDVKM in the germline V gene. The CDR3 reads CASSWRLAQEQFF. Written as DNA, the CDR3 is TGTGCCAGCAGTTGGAGACTAGCTCAGGAGCAGTTCTTC.

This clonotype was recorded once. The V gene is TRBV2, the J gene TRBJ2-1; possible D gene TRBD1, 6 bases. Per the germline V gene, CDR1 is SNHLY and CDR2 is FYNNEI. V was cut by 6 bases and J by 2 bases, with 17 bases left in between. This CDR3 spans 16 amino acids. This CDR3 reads CASSEDRRSTYNEQFF. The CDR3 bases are TGTGCCAGCAGCGAGGACAGACGATCAACCTACAATGAGCAGTTCTTC.

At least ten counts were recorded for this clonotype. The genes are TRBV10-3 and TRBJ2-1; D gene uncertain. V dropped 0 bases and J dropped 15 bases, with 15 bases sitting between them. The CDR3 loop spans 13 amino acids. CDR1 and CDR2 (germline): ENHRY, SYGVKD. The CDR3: CAISESTSPLPFF. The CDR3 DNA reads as TGTGCCATCAGTGAGTCGACAAGTCCCCTTCCGTTCTTC.

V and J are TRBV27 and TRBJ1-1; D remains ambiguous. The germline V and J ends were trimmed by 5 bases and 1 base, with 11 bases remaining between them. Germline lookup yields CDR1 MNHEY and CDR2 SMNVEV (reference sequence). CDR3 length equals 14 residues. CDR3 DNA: TGTGCCAGCAGTACCCTCGACACGAACACTGAAGCTTTCTTT. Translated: CASSTLDTNTEAFF.

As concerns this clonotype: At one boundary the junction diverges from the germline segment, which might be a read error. CDR3 region: CASTILAGGPSYNEQIF. The CDR3 DNA reads as TGTGCCAGCACCATACTAGCGGGAGGGCCCTCCTACAATGAGCAGATCTTC. V and J are TRBV27 and TRBJ2-1; 13 nucleotides line up with TRBD2. Germline CDR1 is MNHEY and CDR2 is SMNVEV (reference sequence). The CDR3 contains 17 residues.

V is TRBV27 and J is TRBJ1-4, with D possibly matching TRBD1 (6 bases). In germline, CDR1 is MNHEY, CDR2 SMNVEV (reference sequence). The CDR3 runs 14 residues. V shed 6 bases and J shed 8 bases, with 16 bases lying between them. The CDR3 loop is CASRSYGGEEKLFF. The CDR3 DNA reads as TGTGCCAGCAGATCCTACGGGGGCGAGGAAAAACTGTTTTTT. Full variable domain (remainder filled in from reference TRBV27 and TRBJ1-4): EAQVTQNPRYLITVTGKKLTVTCSQNMNHEYMSWYRQDPGLGLRQIYYSMNVEVTDKGDVPEGYKVSRKEKRNFPLILESPSPNQTSLYFCASRSYGGEEKLFFGSGTQLSVL.

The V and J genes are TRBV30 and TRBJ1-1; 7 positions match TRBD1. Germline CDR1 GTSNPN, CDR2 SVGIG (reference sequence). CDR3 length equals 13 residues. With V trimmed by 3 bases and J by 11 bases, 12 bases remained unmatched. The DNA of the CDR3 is TGTGCCTGGAGCGTCGACAGGGTCGAGGAGGCTTTCTTT. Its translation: CAWSVDRVEEAFF.

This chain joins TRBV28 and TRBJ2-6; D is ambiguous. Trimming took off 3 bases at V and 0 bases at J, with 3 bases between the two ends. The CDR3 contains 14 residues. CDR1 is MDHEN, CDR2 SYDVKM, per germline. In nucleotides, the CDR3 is TGTGCCAGCAGTTTTCTCTCTGGGGCCAACGTCCTGACTTTC. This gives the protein CASSFLSGANVLTF.

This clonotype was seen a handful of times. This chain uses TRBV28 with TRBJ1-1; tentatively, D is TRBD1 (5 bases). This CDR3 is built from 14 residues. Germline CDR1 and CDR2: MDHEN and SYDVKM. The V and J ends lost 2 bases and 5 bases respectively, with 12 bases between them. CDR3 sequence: CASSLGGMATEAFF. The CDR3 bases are TGTGCCAGCAGTTTAGGGGGAATGGCGACTGAAGCTTTCTTT.

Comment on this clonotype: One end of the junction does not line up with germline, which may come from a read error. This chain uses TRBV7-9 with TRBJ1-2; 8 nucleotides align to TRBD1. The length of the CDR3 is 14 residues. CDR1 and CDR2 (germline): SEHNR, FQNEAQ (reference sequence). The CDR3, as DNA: TGTGCCAGCAGCTTAGGCGGACAGGGTAATGGCTACAACTTC. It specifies CASSLGGQGNGYNF.

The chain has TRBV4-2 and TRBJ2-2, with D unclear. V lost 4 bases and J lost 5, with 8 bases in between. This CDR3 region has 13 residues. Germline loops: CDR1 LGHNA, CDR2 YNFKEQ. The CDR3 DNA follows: TGTGCCAGCAGCCGATTACTTACCGGGGAGCTGTTTTTT. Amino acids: CASSRLLTGELFF.

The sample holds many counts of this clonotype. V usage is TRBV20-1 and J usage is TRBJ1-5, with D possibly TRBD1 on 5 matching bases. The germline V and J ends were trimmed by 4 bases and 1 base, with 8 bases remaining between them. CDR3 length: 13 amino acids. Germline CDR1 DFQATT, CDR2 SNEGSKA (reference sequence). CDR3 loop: CSANGASNQPQHF. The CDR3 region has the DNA TGCAGTGCTAATGGGGCCAGCAATCAGCCCCAGCATTTT.

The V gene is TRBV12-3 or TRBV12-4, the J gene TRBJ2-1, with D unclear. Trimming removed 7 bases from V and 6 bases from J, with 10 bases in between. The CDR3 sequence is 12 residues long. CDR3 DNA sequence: TGTGCCAGCACCAGAGTTGGCAATGAGCAGTTCTTC. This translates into CASTRVGNEQFF.

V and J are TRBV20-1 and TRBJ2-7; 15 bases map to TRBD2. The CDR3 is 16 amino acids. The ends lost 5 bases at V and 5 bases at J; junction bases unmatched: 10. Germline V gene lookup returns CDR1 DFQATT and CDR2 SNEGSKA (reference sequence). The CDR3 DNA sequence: TGCAGTGCTCCAATCTGGACTAGCGGGAGGGAGAACGAGCAGTACTTC. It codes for CSAPIWTSGRENEQYF.

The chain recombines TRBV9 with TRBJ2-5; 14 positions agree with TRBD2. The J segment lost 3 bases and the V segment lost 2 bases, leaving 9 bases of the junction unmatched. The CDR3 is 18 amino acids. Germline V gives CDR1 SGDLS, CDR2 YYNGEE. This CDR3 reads CASSVGTSGSPGEETQYF. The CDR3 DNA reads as TGTGCCAGCAGCGTCGGGACTAGCGGGAGTCCTGGTGAAGAGACCCAGTACTTC.